The 26 T cell receptor beta chains in this list originate from one sample, sequenced in a study of identical twins. TCRdb called the 5' RACE reads again in MiXCR, with one record for every CDR3 protein. Of 400,000 to 650,000 distinct CDR3 sequences in the sample, less than 25% were seen once. These same records also appear under a second study, on T cells expressing NK-cell markers.

Sample: CD4+ T cells sorted from blood. The source is a woman aged 18 to 35 in good health.

The chain has TRBV12-3 or TRBV12-4 and TRBJ1-2, with D maybe TRBD1 (6 bases). The length of the CDR3 is 12 residues. With 7 bases removed from V and 7 bases from J, the gap between germline ends came to 13 bases. The CDR3 nucleotides read TGTGCCAGCACCTTGGGGACATCTGGCTACACCTTC. Encoded protein: CASTLGTSGYTF.

This clonotype was counted a few times. The rearrangement links TRBV5-6 to TRBJ2-5; D gene unclear. The CDR3 runs 11 residues. Trimming left V 4 bases short and J 5 bases short, with 6 bases between. CDR1 SGHDT and CDR2 YYEEEE come from the germline V gene. Here the CDR3 reads CASSDTETQYF. CDR3 DNA: TGTGCCAGCAGCGATACGGAGACCCAGTACTTC. The entire variable domain, with the rest obtained from reference TRBV5-6 and TRBJ2-5, is as follows: DAGVTQSPTHLIKTRGQQVTLRCSPKSGHDTVSWYQQALGQGPQFIFQYYEEEERQRGNFPDRFSGHQFPNYSSELNVNALLLGDSALYLCASSDTETQYFGPGTRLLVL.

The rearrangement uses TRBV5-1 and TRBJ2-6; D is unclear. The CDR3 runs 17 residues. V was cut by 2 bases and J by 0 bases, with 12 bases left in between. Germline V gene sequence: CDR1 SGHRS, CDR2 YFSETQ. CDR3 coding DNA: TGCGCCAGCAGCTTAGCCGCAGTATCCTCTGGGGCCAACGTCCTGACTTTC. This sequence encodes CASSLAAVSSGANVLTF.

V usage is TRBV12-3 or TRBV12-4 and J usage is TRBJ1-1; no firm D call. Trimming removed 3 bases at V and 10 bases at J, with 12 bases between. The CDR3 extends over 12 amino acids. CDR3 nucleotides: TGTGCCAGCAGTTTCTATGAGTTTGTAGCTTTCTTT. Translated, it gives CASSFYEFVAFF.

The J gene is TRBJ2-1, the V gene TRBV12-3 or TRBV12-4; 11 bases match TRBD2. This CDR3 has 16 residues. J was trimmed by 5 bases and V by 6 bases; bases with no gene match: 9. CDR3 DNA: TGTGCCAGCAGCCGCCGGACTAGCGGGTCGCACAATGAGCAGTTCTTC. Protein: CASSRRTSGSHNEQFF.

The chain has TRBV27 and TRBJ2-2, with 7 nucleotides matching TRBD2. Germline V gene lookup returns CDR1 MNHEY and CDR2 SMNVEV (reference sequence). The CDR3 is 15 residues long. After removal of 2 bases from V and 7 bases from J, the junction contained 7 bases not matched to a gene. CDR3 bases: TGTGCCAGCAGTTTAGAACTGAGCGGGATCGGGGAGCTGTTTTTT. Its translation is CASSLELSGIGELFF.

In its sample, this clonotype was seen a few times. The chain is built from TRBV6-1 and TRBJ2-3, with 9 bases matching TRBD2. The germline V gene encodes CDR1 MNHNS and CDR2 SASEGT. CDR3 length: 16 amino acids. Germline trimming cut 6 bases from V and 0 bases from J; bases unmatched to any gene: 7. CDR3 nucleotide sequence: TGTGCCAGCAGGCCCGCGGGGGGGCCAAGCACAGATACGCAGTATTTT. It encodes CASRPAGGPSTDTQYF.

V gene TRBV20-1 combines with J gene TRBJ2-3; D assignment may be TRBD1 or TRBD2 (6 bases each). The ends were cut back, 3 bases at V and 2 bases at J, with 9 bases in the middle. Germline assignment: CDR1 DFQATT and CDR2 SNEGSKA (reference sequence). The CDR3 is 13 amino acids. DNA of the CDR3: TGCAGTGCTAGTACGGGGGCCACAGATACGCAGTATTTT. Translated, it gives CSASTGATDTQYF.

The CDR3 spells CASSVAPWRGKGDTQYF. The DNA for the CDR3 is TGTGCCAGCAGCGTAGCTCCTTGGCGGGGGAAAGGAGATACGCAGTATTTT. The chain is built from TRBV9 and TRBJ2-3, with TRBD2 matching 7 bases. The CDR3 sequence is 17 residues long. Looked up from germline, CDR1 is SGDLS and CDR2 is YYNGEE. J lost 5 bases, V lost 0 bases, and 12 bases had no gene match.

The chain uses TRBV7-6 and TRBJ1-2; D gene uncertain. This CDR3 has 13 residues. Per the germline V gene, CDR1 is SGHVS and CDR2 is FNYEAQ. V was cut by 4 bases and J by 0 bases, with 6 bases left in between. The CDR3 loop is CASSSGSNYGYTF. In DNA form, the CDR3 reads TGTGCCAGCAGCTCAGGCTCTAACTATGGCTACACCTTC.

The table lists this clonotype with a few counts. V is TRBV6-1 and J is TRBJ2-2, with TRBD2 identical over 7 bases. The CDR3 totals 14 residues. The germline CDR1 and CDR2 sequences are MNHNS and SASEGT. Germline trimming cut 5 bases from V and 7 bases from J; bases unmatched to any gene: 7. This CDR3 is CASSRAGMVGELFF. The CDR3 coding sequence is TGTGCCAGCAGTAGAGCGGGAATGGTCGGGGAGCTGTTTTTT.

At least ten counts were recorded for this clonotype. This chain joins TRBV30 and TRBJ2-6, with D unresolved. From germline, CDR1 is GTSNPN and CDR2 SVGIG (reference sequence). The V gene lost 4 bases and the J gene lost 2 bases, with 3 bases spanning the gap. CDR3 length: 12 amino acids. The CDR3 DNA sequence: TGTGCCTGGAAGACTGGGGCCAACGTCCTGACTTTC. This gives the protein CAWKTGANVLTF.

This clonotype was seen many times. Here the CDR3 reads CASSPESGNNSPLHF. As DNA, the CDR3 is TGTGCCAGCAGCCCCGAGTCAGGGAATAATTCACCCCTCCACTTT. The rearrangement links TRBV7-2 to TRBJ1-6; tentatively, D is TRBD1 (5 bases). V lost 5 bases, J lost 5 bases, and 13 bases lay in between. CDR3 length: 15 amino acids. In germline, CDR1 is SGHTA, CDR2 FQGNSA.

Only a few counts were recorded for this clonotype. The chain carries TRBV19 and TRBJ2-6; D gene ambiguous. Trimming removed 7 bases from V and 0 bases from J, with 7 bases in between. This CDR3 contains 14 residues. Germline V gene lookup returns CDR1 LNHDA and CDR2 SQIVND (reference sequence). The CDR3 reads CASNFISGANVLTF. CDR3 DNA sequence: TGTGCCAGTAATTTCATCTCTGGGGCCAACGTCCTGACTTTC.

This clonotype was seen a handful of times. The chain combines TRBV7-2 with TRBJ2-1; 9 bases fit TRBD1. V shed 5 bases, J shed 4 bases, and the junction held 6 bases outside the gene matches. Germline assignment: CDR1 SGHTA and CDR2 FQGNSA. The CDR3 runs 15 residues. CDR3 sequence: CASSQQGAPYNEQFF. The CDR3 region has the DNA TGTGCCAGCAGCCAACAGGGGGCACCATACAATGAGCAGTTCTTC. Looking up the rest from reference TRBV7-2 and TRBJ2-1 gives the full variable domain: GAGVSQSPSNKVTEKGKDVELRCDPISGHTALYWYRQSLGQGLEFLIYFQGNSAPDKSGLPSDRFSAERTGGSVSTLTIQRTQQEDSAVYLCASSQQGAPYNEQFFGPGTRLTVL.

This clonotype was found a few times. The chain links TRBV6-1 to TRBJ1-2; D ambiguous. Germline CDR1 MNHNS, CDR2 SASEGT. This CDR3 region has 16 residues. Trimming took 6 bases from V and 5 from J, leaving 22 bases between them. This CDR3 is CASSLDRDHLSYGYTF. CDR3 coding DNA: TGTGCCAGCAGCCTGGACCGAGATCATCTTTCGTATGGCTACACCTTC.

The chain employs TRBV5-4 and TRBJ2-5; 12 bases are shared with TRBD2. CDR3 length: 15 amino acids. V lost 4 bases to trimming and J lost 4 bases; unmatched junction nucleotides: 5. CDR1 is SGHNT and CDR2 is YYREEE in the germline V gene (reference sequence). The CDR3 sequence: CASSGTSGWGETQYF. The CDR3 DNA is TGTGCCAGCAGCGGGACTAGCGGGTGGGGAGAGACCCAGTACTTC.

The chain links TRBV7-2 to TRBJ2-7; perhaps TRBD2 as D (5 bases). This CDR3 region has 14 residues. V dropped 5 bases and J dropped 2 bases, with 13 bases sitting between them. Germline loops: CDR1 SGHTA, CDR2 FQGNSA. CDR3 sequence (DNA): TGTGCCAGCAGCCCATCCGTGGGAGCCTACGAGCAGTACTTC. Residues: CASSPSVGAYEQYF.

The chain links TRBV20-1 to TRBJ1-1; D is ambiguous. This CDR3 contains 15 residues. Germline CDR1 and CDR2: DFQATT and SNEGSKA (reference sequence). Trimming cost V 1 base and J 4 bases, with 16 bases left between them. Here the CDR3 reads CSARGAGIRGTEAFF. CDR3 in DNA: TGCAGTGCTAGAGGGGCGGGGATTCGGGGCACTGAAGCTTTCTTT.

This clonotype appeared a few times. The chain is built from TRBV12-3 or TRBV12-4 and TRBJ1-1, with D possibly being TRBD1 (6 bases). This CDR3 region has 15 residues. The germline V and J ends were trimmed by 5 bases and 1 base, with 14 bases remaining between them. In DNA form, the CDR3 reads TGTGCCAGCAGTCTAACAGGGCTAAGGAACACTGAAGCTTTCTTT. This translates into CASSLTGLRNTEAFF.

Concerning this clonotype: The junction shows a germline mismatch at one end, possibly a read error. The rearrangement joins TRBV12-3 or TRBV12-4 to TRBJ2-7; possibly TRBD2 for D (6 bases). The CDR3 extends over 16 amino acids. For the CDR3, the DNA is TGTGTCAGCAGCCCCAATCTCGCTAGCGTTCCCCTCGAGCAGTACTTC. This translates into CVSSPNLASVPLEQYF.

The chain carries TRBV20-1 and TRBJ1-5; D remains unclear. With 8 bases removed from V and 4 bases from J, the gap between germline ends came to 15 bases. This CDR3 contains 13 residues. Per germline, CDR1 DFQATT and CDR2 SNEGSKA (reference sequence). The CDR3 is CSWRRAANQPQHF. In DNA, the CDR3 is TGCAGTTGGAGGAGGGCCGCAAATCAGCCCCAGCATTTT.

The rearrangement joins TRBV28 to TRBJ2-1; a possible D gene is TRBD1 (5 bases). The V end was cut by 8 bases, the J end by 9 bases, with 23 bases between. The CDR3 totals 15 residues. Germline V gene lookup returns CDR1 MDHEN and CDR2 SYDVKM. CDR3 sequence reads: CASFSRGLGPSEQFF. In nucleotides, the CDR3 is TGTGCCAGCTTTTCCCGCGGCCTGGGGCCGAGTGAGCAGTTCTTC.

The V and J genes are TRBV29-1 and TRBJ2-2, with D possibly TRBD1 on 8 matching bases. The CDR3 covers 15 residues. V lost 8 bases and J lost 6, with 22 bases in between. Germline-derived CDR1 and CDR2 are SQVTM and ANQGSEA. This chain's CDR3 is CSFAGAGGAAGELFF. The CDR3 DNA sequence: TGCAGCTTCGCGGGGGCAGGGGGCGCCGCCGGGGAGCTGTTTTTT.

The genes are TRBV3-1 and TRBJ2-7; no reliable D call. With 6 bases removed from V and 5 bases from J, the gap between germline ends came to 8 bases. Per germline, CDR1 LGHDT and CDR2 YNNKEL (reference sequence). CDR3 length: 11 amino acids. In nucleotides, the CDR3 is TGTGCCAGCAGAAGTGGCAACGAGCAGTACTTC. Translated, it gives CASRSGNEQYF.

CDR3 in amino acids: CASSFGQGYYEQYF. The DNA for the CDR3 is TGCGCCAGCAGCTTCGGCCAGGGGTATTACGAGCAGTACTTC. The chain combines TRBV5-1 with TRBJ2-7; D possibly corresponds to TRBD1 (6 bases). This CDR3 is 14 amino acids long. Germline assignment: CDR1 SGHRS and CDR2 YFSETQ. Trimming left V 2 bases short and J 4 bases short, with 13 bases between.